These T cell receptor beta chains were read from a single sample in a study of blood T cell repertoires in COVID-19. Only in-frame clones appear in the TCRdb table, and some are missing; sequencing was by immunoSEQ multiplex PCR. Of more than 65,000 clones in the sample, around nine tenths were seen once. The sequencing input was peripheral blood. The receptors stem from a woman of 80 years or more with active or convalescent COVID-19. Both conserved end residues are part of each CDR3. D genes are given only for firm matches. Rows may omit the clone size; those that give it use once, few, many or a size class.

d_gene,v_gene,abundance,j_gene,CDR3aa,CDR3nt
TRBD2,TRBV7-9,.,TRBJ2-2,CASSPSGGTGELFF,TGTGCCAGCAGCCCTAGCGGGGGGACCGGGGAGCTGTTTTTT
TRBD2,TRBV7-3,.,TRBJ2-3,CASSLNPPGGSPDTQYF,TGTGCCAGCAGCTTAAACCCCCCGGGGGGTTCCCCAGATACGCAGTATTTT
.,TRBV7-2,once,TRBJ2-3,CASSTGPAIGTDTQYF,TGTGCCAGCAGCACAGGGCCCGCCATCGGCACAGATACGCAGTATTTT
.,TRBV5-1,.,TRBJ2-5,CASSGGAGRETQYF,TGCGCCAGCAGCGGGGGGGCCGGGAGGGAGACCCAGTACTTC
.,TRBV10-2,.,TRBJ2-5,CASRRSVQETQYF,TGCGCCAGCAGGCGAAGCGTCCAAGAGACCCAGTACTTC
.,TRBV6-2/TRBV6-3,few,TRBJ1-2,CASSDTNYGYTF,TGTGCCAGCAGCGACACTAACTATGGCTACACCTTC
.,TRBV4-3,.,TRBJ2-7,CASSLKEGGKCDEQYF,TGCGCCAGCAGTCTCAAAGAGGGGGGGAAGTGCGACGAGCAGTACTTC
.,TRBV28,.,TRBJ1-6,CASSLSGDSRNSPLHF,TGTGCCAGCAGTTTATCCGGAGATAGTAGAAATTCACCCCTCCACTTT
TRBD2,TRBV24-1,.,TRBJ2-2,CATSSWLAGNTGELFF,TGTGCCACCAGTTCATGGCTAGCGGGGAACACCGGGGAGCTGTTTTTT
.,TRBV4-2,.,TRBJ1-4,CASSRAATNEKLFF,TGTGCCAGCAGCCGAGCTGCAACTAATGAAAAACTGTTTTTT
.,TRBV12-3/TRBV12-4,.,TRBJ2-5,CASRRTVGTQYF,TGTGCCAGCAGGCGGACTGTTGGGACCCAGTACTTC
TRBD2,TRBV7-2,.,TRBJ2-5,CASSVTSGKETQYF,TGTGCCAGCAGCGTGACTAGCGGTAAAGAGACCCAGTACTTC
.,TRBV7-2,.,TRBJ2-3,CASSLVARNTDTQYF,TGTGCCAGCAGCTTGGTAGCGCGCAACACAGATACGCAGTATTTT
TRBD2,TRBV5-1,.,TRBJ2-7,CASSSSGRSEQYF,TGCGCCAGCAGCTCTAGCGGGAGGAGCGAGCAGTACTTC
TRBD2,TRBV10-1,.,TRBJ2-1,CASARGTSDGEQFF,TGCGCCAGCGCCCGAGGGACTAGCGACGGTGAGCAGTTCTTC
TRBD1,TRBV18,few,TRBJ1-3,CASSRAPGQGAPGNTIYF,TGTGCCAGCTCGCGAGCTCCGGGACAGGGGGCGCCGGGAAACACCATATATTTT
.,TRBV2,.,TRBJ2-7,CASSKGNSYYEQYF,TGTGCCAGCAGCAAAGGTAACAGCTACTACGAGCAGTACTTC
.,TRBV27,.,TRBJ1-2,CASSPGDPNYGYTF,TGTGCCAGCAGTCCCGGAGATCCTAACTATGGCTACACCTTC
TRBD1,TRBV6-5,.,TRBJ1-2,CASSYQDRDLGGYTF,TGTGCCAGCAGTTACCAGGACAGGGATTTGGGAGGCTACACCTTC
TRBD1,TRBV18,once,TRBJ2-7,CASSRNPGQAYEQYF,TGTGCCAGCTCACGTAATCCGGGACAGGCATACGAGCAGTACTTC
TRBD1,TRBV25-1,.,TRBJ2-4,CASSESGQGGGNIQYF,TGTGCCAGCAGTGAATCGGGACAGGGGGGGGGAAACATTCAGTACTTC
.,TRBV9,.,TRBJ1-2,CASSASPAGGNYGYTF,TGTGCCAGCAGCGCCTCACCGGCGGGGGGGAACTATGGCTACACCTTC
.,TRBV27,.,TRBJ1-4,CASSFGGRREKLFF,TGTGCCAGCAGTTTCGGGGGGCGCAGGGAAAAACTGTTTTTT
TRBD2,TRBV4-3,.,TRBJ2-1,CASSQDSGTSWVNEQFF,TGCGCCAGCAGCCAAGATTCAGGGACTAGCTGGGTCAATGAGCAGTTCTTC
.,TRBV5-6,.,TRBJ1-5,CASSFINQPQHF,TGTGCCAGCAGCTTTATCAATCAGCCCCAGCATTTT